The 20 T cell receptor beta chains reported below all come from one sample, sequenced in a study of cytotoxic CD8 clonotypes in ibrutinib-treated CLL. The assay was immunoSEQ multiplex PCR, and TCRdb's table has in-frame clones only and misses some. Seen here are about 310,000 clones, around four fifths observed once, and the top ten hold 6.5% to 8.5%. The specimen was PBMCs, collected before ibrutinib treatment. Receptor source: a human donor with chronic lymphocytic leukemia.

The chain links TRBV5-6 to TRBJ2-2; weak D call: TRBD2 (6 bases). The V gene lost 3 bases and the J gene lost 4 bases, with 25 bases spanning the gap. CDR1 SGHDT and CDR2 YYEEEE come from the germline V gene. The CDR3 has 19 amino acids. The CDR3 sequence is CASSSFPGWREQGTGELFF. The CDR3 nucleotides are TGTGCCAGCAGCTCCTTTCCGGGTTGGAGGGAGCAGGGCACCGGGGAGCTGTTTTTT. Based on the CDR3 plus reference TRBV5-6 and TRBJ2-2, the full variable domain is DAGVTQSPTHLIKTRGQQVTLRCSPKSGHDTVSWYQQALGQGPQFIFQYYEEEERQRGNFPDRFSGHQFPNYSSELNVNALLLGDSALYLCASSSFPGWREQGTGELFFGEGSRLTVL.

The chain recombines TRBV19 with TRBJ2-1, with 10 bases lining up with TRBD1. The CDR3 totals 14 residues. Per germline, CDR1 LNHDA and CDR2 SQIVND (reference sequence). The junction had 6 bases not matched to a gene; V was cut back by 3 bases and J by 10 bases. CDR3 residues: CASSMVGTGAEQFF. In nucleotides, the CDR3 is TGTGCCAGTAGTATGGTCGGGACAGGGGCAGAGCAGTTCTTC.

J is TRBJ1-2 and V is TRBV29-1, with D possibly TRBD1 on 5 matching bases. The CDR3 has 11 amino acids. V lost 7 bases, J lost 2 bases, and 8 bases lay in between. Germline V gene sequence: CDR1 SQVTM, CDR2 ANQGSEA. The DNA of the CDR3 is TGCAGCGGGTGGGGGAACTATGGCTACACCTTC. Translated: CSGWGNYGYTF.

The V gene is TRBV30, the J gene TRBJ1-2; D ambiguous. This CDR3 spans 12 amino acids. Trimming stripped 0 bases from V and 5 bases from J, with 7 bases between. CDR1 and CDR2 (germline): GTSNPN, SVGIG (reference sequence). The chain's CDR3 is CAWSVDSYGYTF. CDR3 coding DNA: TGTGCCTGGAGTGTCGATTCGTATGGCTACACCTTC. Variable domain in full (rest from reference TRBV30 and TRBJ1-2): SQTIHQWPATLVQPVGSPLSLECTVEGTSNPNLYWYRQAAGRGLQLLFYSVGIGQISSEVPQNLSASRPQDRQFILSSKKLLLSDSGFYLCAWSVDSYGYTFGSGTRLTVV.

This sequence joins TRBV2 and TRBJ2-5; 11 bases align to TRBD1. The V and J ends lost 5 bases and 9 bases, in that order; junction bases with no gene match: 8. The CDR3 extends over 14 amino acids. In germline, CDR1 is SNHLY, CDR2 FYNNEI. DNA for the CDR3: TGTGCCAGCAGTCCCGGGACAGGGGGACTGTCCCAGTACTTC. Translated: CASSPGTGGLSQYF.

The J gene is TRBJ2-2, the V gene TRBV2, with a possible D match to TRBD1 (6 bases). Trimming took off 6 bases at V and 5 bases at J, with 16 bases between the two ends. CDR1 and CDR2 from the germline V gene are SNHLY and FYNNEI. This CDR3 region has 15 residues. CDR3 amino acids: CASSPNRVWTGELFF. CDR3 coding DNA: TGTGCCAGCAGCCCAAACAGGGTATGGACCGGGGAGCTGTTTTTT.

The chain joins TRBV5-1 to TRBJ1-4; the match to TRBD1 covers 7 bases. Germline CDR1 is SGHRS and CDR2 is YFSETQ. The CDR3 consists of 15 residues. V lost 3 bases, J lost 6 bases, and 8 bases stayed unmatched. CDR3 residues: CASSSRAGGDEKLFF. CDR3 nucleotides: TGCGCCAGCAGCTCCCGGGCAGGGGGTGATGAAAAACTGTTTTTT.

J is TRBJ2-5 and V is TRBV29-1; a possible D gene is TRBD1 (5 bases). V dropped 5 bases and J dropped 5 bases, with 12 bases sitting between them. This CDR3 comprises 12 residues. Germline V gene lookup returns CDR1 SQVTM and CDR2 ANQGSEA. CDR3 loop: CSVLWGLETQYF. Here the CDR3 DNA reads TGCAGCGTTCTATGGGGCTTGGAGACCCAGTACTTC.

This rearrangement joins TRBV7-9 to TRBJ1-4, with 7 bases matching TRBD1. This CDR3 comprises 15 residues. Germline CDR1 reads SEHNR; CDR2 reads FQNEAQ (reference sequence). V shed 5 bases, J shed 8 bases, and the junction held 11 bases outside the gene matches. The CDR3 region is CASSTRTGEYEKLFF. CDR3 DNA: TGTGCCAGCAGCACCCGGACAGGAGAGTACGAAAAACTGTTTTTT.

CDR3 protein: CASSLKGLAGWLDTQYF. The CDR3 DNA reads TGTGCCAGCAGCTTAAAGGGACTAGCGGGGTGGTTAGATACGCAGTATTTT. The chain carries TRBV7-2 and TRBJ2-3, with TRBD2 matching 13 bases. The CDR3 has 17 amino acids. Trimming at V came to 2 bases and at J to 5 bases, leaving 7 bases not matched to a gene. Per germline, CDR1 SGHTA and CDR2 FQGNSA.

The J gene is TRBJ2-5, the V gene TRBV5-1; TRBD2 might be the D (7 bases). Trimming stripped 4 bases from V and 0 bases from J, with 19 bases between. Germline V gives CDR1 SGHRS, CDR2 YFSETQ. This CDR3 region has 17 residues. The CDR3 DNA is TGCGCCAGCAGCCCAGGTAGGGGGGGAGCGTACCAAGAGACCCAGTACTTC. As protein: CASSPGRGGAYQETQYF.

V usage is TRBV29-1 and J usage is TRBJ2-7, with a tentative D call TRBD1 (5 bases). V was cut by 7 bases and J by 3 bases, with 10 bases left in between. Germline V lookup: CDR1 SQVTM, CDR2 ANQGSEA. This CDR3 is built from 11 residues. The CDR3 here is CSGGMDYEQYF. CDR3 bases: TGCAGCGGGGGCATGGACTACGAGCAGTACTTC.

The CDR3 DNA reads TGTGCCAGCTCACCACGTGTGGACGCCTACGAGCAGTACTTC. Encoded protein: CASSPRVDAYEQYF. This sequence joins TRBV18 and TRBJ2-7, with no clear D. The germline V gene encodes CDR1 KGHSH and CDR2 LQKENI. This CDR3 region has 14 residues. Between the trimmed V and J ends, which lost 1 base and 2 bases, there was a span of 9 bases.

V usage is TRBV27 and J usage is TRBJ2-2, with a tentative D call TRBD2 (6 bases). V dropped 6 bases and J dropped 1 base, with 12 bases sitting between them. The CDR3 is 15 amino acids. The germline V gene has CDR1 MNHEY and CDR2 SMNVEV (reference sequence). The CDR3 loop is CASSWGLVNTGELFF. CDR3 bases: TGTGCCAGCAGCTGGGGACTGGTGAACACCGGGGAGCTGTTTTTT.

This rearrangement joins TRBV25-1 to TRBJ2-7; the D gene is possibly TRBD2 (5 bases). The CDR3 is made up of 16 amino acids. V was pared by 3 bases and J by 6 bases, with 21 bases between. The germline V gene encodes CDR1 MGHDK and CDR2 SYGVNS. The CDR3 DNA follows: TGTGCCAGCAGTGATTCAAGAACTAGTCTTGTTCGCGAGCAGTACTTC. Protein product: CASSDSRTSLVREQYF.

This clone showed up just a few times. This chain joins TRBV7-9 and TRBJ2-1; possibly TRBD1 or TRBD2 for D (7 bases each). This CDR3 comprises 18 residues. V shed 4 bases and J shed 1 base, with 20 bases lying between them. Germline-derived CDR1 and CDR2 are SEHNR and FQNEAQ (reference sequence). CDR3 amino acids: CASSSIGGGGSSYNEQFF. The CDR3 DNA follows: TGTGCCAGCAGCTCAATAGGGGGCGGCGGGAGTTCCTACAATGAGCAGTTCTTC. Drawing the rest from reference TRBV7-9 and TRBJ2-1, the complete variable domain is DTGVSQNPRHKITKRGQNVTFRCDPISEHNRLYWYRQTLGQGPEFLTYFQNEAQLEKSRLLSDRFSAERPKGSFSTLEIQRTEQGDSAMYLCASSSIGGGGSSYNEQFFGPGTRLTVL.

This clone was counted only a few times. The J gene is TRBJ2-7, the V gene TRBV28; TRBD2 matches at 9 bases. V was clipped by 6 bases and J by 0 bases; unmatched bases: 9. This CDR3 comprises 16 residues. Germline V gene sequence: CDR1 MDHEN, CDR2 SYDVKM. The CDR3 nucleotides are TGTGCCAGCAGCGCAGGGACTAGCAGCCACTCCTACGAGCAGTACTTC. Translating it yields CASSAGTSSHSYEQYF.

This clone was detected a few times. J is TRBJ2-7 and V is TRBV19, with 7 bases aligning to TRBD1. The CDR3 spans 15 residues. The J segment lost 0 bases and the V segment lost 3 bases, leaving 5 bases of the junction unmatched. Looked up from germline, CDR1 is LNHDA and CDR2 is SQIVND (reference sequence). CDR3 DNA sequence: TGTGCCAGTAGTATCCCGGGACAGAGCTCCTACGAGCAGTACTTC. Its translation is CASSIPGQSSYEQYF.

This sequence joins TRBV15 and TRBJ1-5, with D perhaps TRBD1 (5 bases). The germline CDR1 and CDR2 sequences are LNHNV and YYDKDF (reference sequence). V was cut by 2 bases and J by 7 bases, with 9 bases left in between. The CDR3 is 13 residues long. The CDR3 nucleotides are TGTGCCACCAGCAGACAGGGATGGCAGCCCCAGCATTTT. This gives the protein CATSRQGWQPQHF.

The gene calls are TRBV7-3 and TRBJ2-5; 9 nucleotides match TRBD1. The V gene end was trimmed by 1 base and the J gene end by 5 bases; junction bases not matched to a gene: 2. The CDR3 has 14 amino acids. CDR1 SGHTA and CDR2 FQGTGA come from the germline V gene. CDR3 in amino acids: CASSLMGQGETQYF. DNA for the CDR3: TGTGCCAGCAGCTTAATGGGACAGGGTGAGACCCAGTACTTC.